A selection of T cell receptor beta chains follows, all from one sample in a study of CD8+CD57+ T cells in acquired aplastic anemia. One entry per CDR3 protein results from TCRdb running MiXCR on the reads. The sample holds about 81,000 distinct CDR3 sequences, more than 40% seen once. Sequences were obtained from sorted CD4+, CD8+, or CD8+CD57+ T cells (not recorded which) from PBMCs. These receptors were collected from a human donor in good health, serving as a control. CDR3s include the opening cysteine and the closing phenylalanine or tryptophan. D genes are given only for firm matches. Expanded clones are given a class, and other clones once, few, many or no size at all.

D: -
V: TRBV29-1
J: TRBJ2-7
size: -
CDR3: CSVGMGASYEQYF
DNA: TGCAGCGTTGGTATGGGAGCTTCCTACGAGCAGTACTTC

D: -
V: TRBV7-9
J: TRBJ2-7
size: once
CDR3: CASIRDLSYEQYF
DNA: TGTGCCAGCATCAGGGACCTTTCCTACGAGCAGTACTTC

D: -
V: TRBV15
J: TRBJ1-5
size: once
CDR3: CATSRDLSEGEPQHF
DNA: TGTGCCACCAGCAGAGATCTGTCGGAAGGGGAGCCCCAGCATTTT

D: -
V: TRBV7-9
J: TRBJ2-2
size: -
CDR3: CASSWSTGELFF
DNA: TGTGCCAGCAGCTGGAGCACCGGGGAGCTGTTTTTT

D: -
V: TRBV4-1
J: TRBJ1-2
size: -
CDR3: CASSQQETSNYGYTF
DNA: TGCGCCAGCAGCCAACAGGAGACGTCTAACTATGGCTACACCTTC

D: TRBD1
V: TRBV9
J: TRBJ1-1
size: many
CDR3: CASSGPVDRVLTEAFF
DNA: TGTGCCAGCAGCGGACCCGTGGACAGGGTGCTTACTGAAGCTTTCTTT

D: TRBD2
V: TRBV25-1
J: TRBJ2-3
size: few
CDR3: CASSRLAGGDTDTQYF
DNA: TGTGCCAGCTCCCGACTAGCGGGAGGAGATACGGATACGCAGTATTTT

D: TRBD2
V: TRBV15
J: TRBJ2-5
size: many
CDR3: CATSRDLAGETQYF
DNA: TGTGCCACCAGCAGAGATTTAGCGGGAGAGACCCAGTACTTC

D: -
V: TRBV9
J: TRBJ1-3
size: many
CDR3: CASSVAGISGNTIYF
DNA: TGTGCCAGCAGCGTAGCGGGAATCTCTGGAAACACCATATATTTT

D: TRBD1
V: TRBV25-1
J: TRBJ1-6
size: -
CDR3: CASSDGQDTRNSPLHF
DNA: TGTGCCAGCAGTGATGGACAGGACACTCGTAATTCACCCCTCCACTTT

D: -
V: TRBV9
J: TRBJ2-5
size: -
CDR3: CASSDTLARETQYF
DNA: TGTGCCAGCAGCGATACTCTCGCCCGAGAGACCCAGTACTTC